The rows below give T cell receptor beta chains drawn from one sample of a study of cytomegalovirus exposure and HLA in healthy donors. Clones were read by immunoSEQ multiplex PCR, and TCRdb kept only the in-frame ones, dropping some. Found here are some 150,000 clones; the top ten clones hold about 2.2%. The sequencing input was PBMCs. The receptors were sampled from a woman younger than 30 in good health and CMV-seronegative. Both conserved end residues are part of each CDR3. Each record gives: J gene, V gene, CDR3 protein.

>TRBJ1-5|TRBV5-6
CASSPRGDQPQHF
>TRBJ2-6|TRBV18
CASSPPLAGSPPGANVLTF
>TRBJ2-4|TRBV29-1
CSPWVGQPPTRDIQYF
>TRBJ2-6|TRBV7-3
CASSGAGKGGANVLTF
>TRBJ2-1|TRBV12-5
CASGLSRTLGGNEQFF
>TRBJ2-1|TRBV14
CASSQDWAGRSPRNEQFF
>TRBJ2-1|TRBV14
CASSQGRGLAYNEQFF
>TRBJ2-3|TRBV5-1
CASRGGTSTDTQYF
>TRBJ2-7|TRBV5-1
CASSPKFSGTSGRGSSYEQYF
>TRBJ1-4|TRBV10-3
CAISAGTGNEKLFF
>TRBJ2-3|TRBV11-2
CASSQQGPLGDTQYF
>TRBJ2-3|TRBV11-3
CASSSGVAVSTDTQYF
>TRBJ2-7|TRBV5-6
CASSESPGGSTISYEQYF
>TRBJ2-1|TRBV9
CASNDRTSGTNEQFF
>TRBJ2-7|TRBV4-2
CASSQGLGRERYEQYF
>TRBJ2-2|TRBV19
CASKETGGAGELFF
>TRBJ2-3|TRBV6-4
CASSDDPGGTDTQYF
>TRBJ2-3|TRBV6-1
CASSERTLAGGPIGTDTQYF
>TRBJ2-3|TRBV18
CASSQAGVRDTQYF
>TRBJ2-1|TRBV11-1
CASSFLAGGPYNEQFF
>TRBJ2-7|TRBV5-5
CASSYAVETRYEQYF
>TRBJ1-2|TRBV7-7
CASSPQTRLLDRGGSRTSF
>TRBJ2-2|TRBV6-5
CASSYAGPDTGELFF
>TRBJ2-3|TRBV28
CASSTSGNGDTQYF
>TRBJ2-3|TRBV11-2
CASSLPAGAGTDTQYF
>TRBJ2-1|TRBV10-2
CASSQGLAGGPAFEQFF
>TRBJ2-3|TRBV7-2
CASSLGLAMTDTQYF
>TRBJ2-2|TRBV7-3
CASSLRLAGGPGELFF
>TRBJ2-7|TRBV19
CASSIPGQGYEQYF
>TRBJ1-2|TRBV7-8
CASSYGQGAEGYTF
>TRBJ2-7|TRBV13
CASSLERAEQYF
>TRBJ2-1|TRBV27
CASSGETGNDEQFF
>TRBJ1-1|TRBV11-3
CASSFGENTEAFF
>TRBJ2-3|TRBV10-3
CAIRGGAGGGDTQYF
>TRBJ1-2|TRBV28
CASRGGGYGYTF
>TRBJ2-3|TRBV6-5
CASSTGTGTDTQYF
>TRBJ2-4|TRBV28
CASARTRGGKNIQYF
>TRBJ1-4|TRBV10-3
CAISRGTREPNEKLFF
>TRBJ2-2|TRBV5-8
CASSRPRTIANTGELFF
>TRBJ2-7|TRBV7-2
CASSSQGSYEQYF
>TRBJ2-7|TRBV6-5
CASSYSMAGPSYEQYF
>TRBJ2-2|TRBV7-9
CASSLALQGNTGELFF
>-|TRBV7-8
CASSLAERGYSYEQYF
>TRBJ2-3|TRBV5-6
CASSLVGLEGTQYF
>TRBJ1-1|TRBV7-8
CASSRTGNTEAFF
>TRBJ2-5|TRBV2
CARRQGAGETQYF
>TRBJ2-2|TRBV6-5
CASSYSREGELFF
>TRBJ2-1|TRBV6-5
CASSGTLSNEQFF
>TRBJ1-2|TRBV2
CASSVGTGVYGYTF
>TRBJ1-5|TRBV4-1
CASSPMAKQGARGNQPQHF
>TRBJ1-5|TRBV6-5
CASRRDSNQPQHF
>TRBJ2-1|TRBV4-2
CASSQPGLGYGEQFF
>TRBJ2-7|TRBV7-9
CASSLPGGSGYEQYF
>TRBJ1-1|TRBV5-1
CASSPGTGGAFSKAFF
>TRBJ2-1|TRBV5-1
CASSLEGQDHNEQFF
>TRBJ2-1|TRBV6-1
CASSFTSGRAGEQFF
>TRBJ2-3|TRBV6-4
CASSDNGGSTDTQYF
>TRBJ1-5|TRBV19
CATGTSGDSNQPQHF
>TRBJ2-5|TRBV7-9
CASSVAGGEETQYF